This TCR beta chain was captured in a study of CD8 T cells in Susac syndrome. The CDR3 spans 14 residues. Germline loops: CDR1 SGHTA, CDR2 FQGTGA. CD8+ and CD4+ T cells taken from blood had their TCR beta sequenced. Note on this clonotype: A read error may produce the germline difference seen at one junction end.

The RNA input was 0.5 to 1 ug, and it was reverse transcribed with random hexamers. immunoSEQ multiplex PCR amplified TCR beta CDR3 across 54 Vbeta, 13 Jbeta. TCRdb re-derived calls from the immunoSEQ multiplex PCR reads in MiXCR, one entry per CDR3 protein. There are 350,000 to 550,000 distinct CDR3 sequences in the sample; 85% occur only once, and around 0.12% lies in the top ten. This receptor was taken from a human donor with multiple sclerosis. The specimen was CD8+ T cells from PBMCs. V and J are TRBV7-3 and TRBJ2-2; possible D gene TRBD2, 5 bases. The CDR3 DNA sequence: TGTGCCAGCAGCTTAACACTCCAGACCGGGGAGCTTTTTTTT. Encoded protein: CASSLTLQTGELFF.